The clone carrying this T cell receptor beta chain was seen a few times. Its antigen is undetermined. The same CDR3 arises from other DNA sequences in this sample as well. This sample was taken from a study of T cell responses to AZD1222 COVID-19 vaccine. Clones were sequenced by immunoSEQ multiplex PCR, and TCRdb holds only the in-frame ones, with some missing. The profile covers over 100,000 clones, with approximately 85% appearing a single time and roughly 12% taken by the ten largest. Regarding the study as a whole: Repertoire sampling happened only post peak T cell response. Receipt of two AZD1222 doses was followed by a rise in Spike-specific TCR breadth and depth.

The CDR3 is made up of 12 amino acids. V lost 6 bases and J 2 bases, leaving 7 bases between the germline ends. CDR1 is MDHEN and CDR2 is SYDVKM in the germline V gene. This sequence joins TRBV28 and TRBJ1-1; possibly TRBD1 for D (6 bases). The sequencing here drew on peripheral blood, taken on day 0 of MenACWY control vaccination. This sequence originates from an adult in good health. The DNA of the CDR3 is TGTGCCAGCAGGGACAGTAACACTGAAGCTTTCTTT. Its translation: CASRDSNTEAFF.